The clone carrying this TCR delta chain was detected only a few times. This specimen belongs to a study of gamma-delta T cells after stem cell transplantation. CDR1 TSWWSYY and CDR2 QGS come from the germline V gene. V was pared by 6 bases and J by 9 bases, with 11 bases between. This CDR3 has 11 residues. TCRdb re-identified clones in the RT-PCR reads via CATT. This table has 13,000 to 15,000 delta-chain clones, about 30% appearing once. V is TRDV1 and J is TRDJ1; weak D call: TRDD3 (6 bases). The receptor comes from a human donor. It is not recorded whose cells these are; they may come from a transplant donor. The specimen sequenced was gamma-delta T cells. The CDR3 reads CALGAGEELIF. CDR3 bases: TGTGCTCTTGGTGCTGGGGAGGAACTCATCTTT.